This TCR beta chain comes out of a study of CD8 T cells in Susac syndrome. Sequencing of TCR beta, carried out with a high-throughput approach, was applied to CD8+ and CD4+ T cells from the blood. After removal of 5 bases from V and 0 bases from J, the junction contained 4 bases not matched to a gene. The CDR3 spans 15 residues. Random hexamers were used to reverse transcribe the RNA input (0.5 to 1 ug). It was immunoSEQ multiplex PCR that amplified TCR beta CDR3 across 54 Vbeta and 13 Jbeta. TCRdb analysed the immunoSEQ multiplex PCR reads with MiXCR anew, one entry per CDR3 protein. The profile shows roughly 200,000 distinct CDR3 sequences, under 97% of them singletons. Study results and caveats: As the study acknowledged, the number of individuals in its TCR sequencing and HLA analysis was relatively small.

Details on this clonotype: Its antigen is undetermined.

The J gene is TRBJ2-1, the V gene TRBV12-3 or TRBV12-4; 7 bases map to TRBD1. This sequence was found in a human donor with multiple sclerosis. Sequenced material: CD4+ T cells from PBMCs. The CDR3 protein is CASSGTVASYNEQFF. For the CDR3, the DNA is TGTGCCAGCAGTGGGACAGTTGCCTCCTACAATGAGCAGTTCTTC.